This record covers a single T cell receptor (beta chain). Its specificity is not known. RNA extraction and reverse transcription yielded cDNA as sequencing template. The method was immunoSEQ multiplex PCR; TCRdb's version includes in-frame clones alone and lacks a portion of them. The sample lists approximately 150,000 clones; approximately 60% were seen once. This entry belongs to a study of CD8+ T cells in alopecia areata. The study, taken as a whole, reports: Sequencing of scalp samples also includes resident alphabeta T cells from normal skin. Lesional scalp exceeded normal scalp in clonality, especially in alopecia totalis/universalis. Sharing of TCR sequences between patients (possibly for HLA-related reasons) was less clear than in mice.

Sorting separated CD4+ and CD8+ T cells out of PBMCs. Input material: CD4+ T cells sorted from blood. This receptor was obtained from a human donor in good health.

CDR3 loop: CASSFTGTGAPPIYF. CDR3 DNA sequence: TGTGCCAGCAGTTTCACCGGGACAGGGGCGCCGCCCATATATTTT. This chain joins TRBV28 and TRBJ1-3; 10 positions agree with TRBD1. From germline, CDR1 is MDHEN and CDR2 SYDVKM. J was trimmed by 11 bases and V by 3 bases; bases with no gene match: 10. This CDR3 has 15 residues.